A selection of T cell receptor beta chains follows, all from one sample in a study of OX40 agonist ivuxolimab in advanced cancers. Only in-frame clones appear in the TCRdb table, and some are missing; sequencing was by immunoSEQ multiplex PCR. The table shows under 20,000 clones, with approximately 90% occurring only once. Material: CD4+ or CD8+ T cells sorted from blood, obtained in a trial of the OX40 agonist ivuxolimab. All receptors come from an adult with an advanced solid tumor such as melanoma, head and neck, liver or kidney cancer. Both conserved end residues are part of each CDR3. The order of the fields is clone size, V gene, D gene, J gene, CDR3 protein, CDR3 DNA. The D gene is left open where the match is weak. Size values are once, few and many counts, or a class for expanded clones, and some rows have none.

.	TRBV4-1	TRBD2	TRBJ2-3	CASSQEGLAGTDTQYF	TGCGCCAGCAGCCAAGAAGGGCTAGCGGGAACAGATACGCAGTATTTT
.	TRBV10-2	.	TRBJ2-2	CASGGGGIAGELFF	TGCGCCAGCGGTGGGGGCGGGATAGCCGGGGAGCTGTTTTTT
.	TRBV29-1	TRBD2	TRBJ2-3	CSVLDRVAGVSDTQYF	TGCAGCGTTTTGGATCGGGTAGCGGGAGTCTCAGATACGCAGTATTTT
.	TRBV19	.	TRBJ2-2	CASSTGGGRGTGELFF	TGTGCCAGTAGTACCGGGGGAGGCCGGGGGACCGGGGAGCTGTTTTTT
.	TRBV27	.	TRBJ2-1	CASSSQWSSYNEQFF	TGTGCCAGCAGTTCTCAGTGGAGCTCCTACAATGAGCAGTTCTTC
.	TRBV19	.	TRBJ1-5	CASSWGLSSNQPQHF	TGTGCCAGTAGTTGGGGACTGTCTAGCAATCAGCCCCAGCATTTT
.	TRBV5-6	.	TRBJ2-5	CASSRGFTEKQETQYF	TGTGCCAGCAGCCGGGGGTTTACAGAGAAACAAGAGACCCAGTACTTC
.	TRBV6-9	.	TRBJ1-4	CASSPPGAPNEKLFF	TGTGCCAGCAGTCCCCCGGGGGCGCCTAATGAAAAACTGTTTTTT
.	TRBV7-8	.	TRBJ1-2	CASSLLRLNYGYTF	TGTGCCAGCAGCTTACTTCGCCTTAACTATGGCTACACCTTC
.	TRBV7-9	.	TRBJ2-1	CASSLASGDRSSYNEQFF	TGTGCCAGCAGCTTAGCTAGCGGTGACAGGAGCTCCTACAATGAGCAGTTCTTC
.	TRBV5-1	.	TRBJ1-2	CASSLGQGGSYGYTF	TGCGCCAGCAGCTTGGGGCAGGGCGGTAGCTATGGCTACACCTTC
.	TRBV28	TRBD1	TRBJ1-1	CASSRRTGETNTEAFF	TGTGCCAGCAGCCGCAGGACAGGGGAAACGAACACTGAAGCTTTCTTT
.	TRBV4-1	TRBD1	TRBJ2-5	CASSLRQGETQETQYF	TGCGCCAGCAGCCTCCGACAGGGAGAGACCCAAGAGACCCAGTACTTC
.	TRBV4-1	TRBD1	TRBJ2-3	CASSPRGRGQGTFDTQYF	TGCGCCAGCAGCCCTCGAGGACGGGGACAGGGTACTTTTGATACGCAGTATTTT
.	TRBV6-6	TRBD2	TRBJ2-7	CASIGGTRYEQYF	TGTGCCAGCATCGGGGGGACCCGTTACGAGCAGTACTTC
few	TRBV7-9	.	TRBJ1-1	CASSRAGSGEAFF	TGTGCCAGCAGCCGAGCGGGGTCCGGAGAAGCTTTCTTT
.	TRBV5-6	.	TRBJ2-2	CASSFGTNTGELFF	TGTGCCAGCAGCTTCGGTACGAACACCGGGGAGCTGTTTTTT
.	TRBV6-6	.	TRBJ1-1	CASSPPLSLEDTEAFF	TGTGCCAGCAGTCCACCCCTATCATTAGAGGACACTGAAGCTTTCTTT
medium-sized	TRBV6-1	.	TRBJ2-7	CASSEIGPGAYEQYF	TGTGCCAGCAGTGAAATCGGTCCCGGGGCCTACGAGCAGTACTTC
.	TRBV4-1	.	TRBJ2-3	CASSQGVQFYGTDTQYF	TGCGCCAGCAGCCAAGGAGTCCAGTTCTACGGCACAGATACGCAGTATTTT
medium-sized	TRBV5-1	.	TRBJ1-1	CASSLSREREAFF	TGCGCCAGCAGCTTGAGCAGGGAGCGTGAAGCTTTCTTT
medium-sized	TRBV27	.	TRBJ1-1	CASSLTGLEAFF	TGTGCCAGCAGTTTAACGGGGCTTGAAGCTTTCTTT
.	TRBV6-1	.	TRBJ1-3	CASRGFGRAGNTIYF	TGTGCCAGCAGGGGGTTCGGCAGGGCTGGAAACACCATATATTTT
.	TRBV7-8	.	TRBJ2-7	CASSLDPGYEQYF	TGTGCCAGCAGCTTAGATCCGGGCTACGAGCAGTACTTC
.	TRBV6-4	.	TRBJ2-1	CASSQGFGISNEQFF	TGTGCCAGCAGTCAGGGGTTTGGAATATCTAATGAGCAGTTCTTC
few	TRBV2	.	TRBJ2-1	CASSAKIGNEQFF	TGTGCCAGCAGCGCTAAGATTGGGAATGAGCAGTTCTTC
once	TRBV6-5	.	TRBJ1-2	CASSYQVPGYTF	TGTGCCAGCAGTTACCAGGTGCCTGGCTACACCTTC
.	TRBV4-1	.	TRBJ2-2	CASSQLANTGELFF	TGCGCCAGCAGCCAACTAGCGAACACCGGGGAGCTGTTTTTT
.	TRBV14	.	TRBJ1-1	CASSHPWPLSSEAFF	TGTGCCAGCAGCCACCCCTGGCCGCTATCTTCTGAAGCTTTCTTT
once	TRBV19	TRBD1	TRBJ1-3	CASRRDSLGDTIYF	TGTGCCAGTAGAAGGGACAGCCTGGGGGACACCATATATTTT
.	TRBV27	.	TRBJ1-5	CASSYSAGLNQPQHF	TGTGCCAGCAGTTACTCCGCAGGGCTAAATCAGCCCCAGCATTTT
.	TRBV5-1	TRBD1	TRBJ2-1	CASSLGQGLWNEQFF	TGCGCCAGCAGCTTGGGACAGGGGTTGTGGAATGAGCAGTTCTTC
.	TRBV9	TRBD2	TRBJ2-4	CASSGGGLAASHKNIQYF	TGTGCCAGCAGCGGTGGGGGACTAGCGGCGTCACACAAAAACATTCAGTACTTC
once	TRBV7-9	.	TRBJ2-1	CASVLTSSYNEQFF	TGTGCCAGCGTGCTTACGAGCTCCTACAATGAGCAGTTCTTC
.	TRBV14	.	TRBJ2-5	CASSQSPGPWETQYF	TGTGCCAGCAGCCAGTCACCGGGACCATGGGAGACCCAGTACTTC
.	TRBV28	.	TRBJ1-5	CASSLWGGINQPQHF	TGTGCCAGCAGTTTATGGGGGGGTATCAATCAGCCCCAGCATTTT
.	TRBV5-6	TRBD1	TRBJ2-7	CASSAGQGATYEQYF	TGTGCCAGCAGCGCGGGACAGGGGGCTACCTACGAGCAGTACTTC
.	TRBV28	.	TRBJ2-1	CASSLGLSYNEQFF	TGTGCCAGCAGTTTAGGGCTCTCCTACAATGAGCAGTTCTTC
.	TRBV2	.	TRBJ2-5	CASSDSGGTAWTDETQYF	TGTGCCAGCAGTGATAGTGGGGGGACAGCTTGGACGGATGAGACCCAGTACTTC
few	TRBV29-1	.	TRBJ1-1	CSVTGNTEAFF	TGCAGCGTTACAGGGAACACTGAAGCTTTCTTT
.	TRBV13	TRBD2	TRBJ2-1	CASSSRLAGPGYEQFF	TGTGCCAGCAGCTCACGACTAGCGGGGCCAGGGTATGAGCAGTTCTTC
.	TRBV5-1	.	TRBJ2-5	CASSWGAGETQYF	TGCGCCAGCAGCTGGGGGGCGGGGGAGACCCAGTACTTC
.	TRBV4-1	TRBD1	TRBJ1-2	CASSQDPDRVGYGYTF	TGCGCCAGCAGCCAAGACCCCGACAGGGTAGGCTATGGCTACACCTTC
few	TRBV5-1	.	TRBJ2-3	CASSPEDVTDTQYF	TGCGCCAGCAGCCCGGAGGATGTGACAGATACGCAGTATTTT
.	TRBV4-2	TRBD1	TRBJ1-5	CASSQARGTDNQPQHF	TGTGCCAGCAGCCAAGCCCGGGGGACAGATAATCAGCCCCAGCATTTT